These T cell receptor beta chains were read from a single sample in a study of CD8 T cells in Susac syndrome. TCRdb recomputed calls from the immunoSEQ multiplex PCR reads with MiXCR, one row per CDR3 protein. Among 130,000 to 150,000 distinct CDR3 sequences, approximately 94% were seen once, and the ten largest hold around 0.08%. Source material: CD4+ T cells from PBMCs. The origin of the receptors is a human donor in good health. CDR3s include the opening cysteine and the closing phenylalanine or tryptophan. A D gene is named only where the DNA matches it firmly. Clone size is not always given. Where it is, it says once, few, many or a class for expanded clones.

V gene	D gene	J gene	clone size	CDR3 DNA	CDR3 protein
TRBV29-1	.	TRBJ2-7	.	TGCAGCACGATTGACAGTGGTGTCTACGAGCAGTACTTC	CSTIDSGVYEQYF
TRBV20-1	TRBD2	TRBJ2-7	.	TGCAGTGCCTTTCTCCCGGGACTAGCGGGAGGGGATTACGAGCAGTACTTC	CSAFLPGLAGGDYEQYF
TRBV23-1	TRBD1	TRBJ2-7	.	TGCGCCAGCACCATGACAGGGGAAATACCCTACGAGCAGTACTTC	CASTMTGEIPYEQYF
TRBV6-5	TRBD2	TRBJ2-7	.	TGTGCCAGCAGTTACTCCCCCGGTAGCGGGAGGGCCCGCGAGCAGTACTTC	CASSYSPGSGRAREQYF
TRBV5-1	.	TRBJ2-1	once	TGCGCCAGCAGCTTGGGAGGGGCCCTCACCGATGAGCAGTTCTTC	CASSLGGALTDEQFF
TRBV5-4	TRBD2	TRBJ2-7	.	TGTGCCAGCAGCTCCCTAGCGGGAGGCATGGACGAGCAGTACTTC	CASSSLAGGMDEQYF
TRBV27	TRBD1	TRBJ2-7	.	TGTGCCAGCAACGCACTCGGGACAGGATACTACGAGCAGTACTTC	CASNALGTGYYEQYF
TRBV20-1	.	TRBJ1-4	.	TGCAGTGCTAGCCCCGGGACCCGTAATGAAAAACTGTTTTTT	CSASPGTRNEKLFF
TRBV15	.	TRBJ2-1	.	TGTGCCACCAGCGCTCCGACTCGCAGGTCCTACAATGAGCAGTTCTTC	CATSAPTRRSYNEQFF
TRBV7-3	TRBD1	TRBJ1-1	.	TGTGCCAGCAGCTGGACAGGACCGAACACTGATTCTTTCTTT	CASSWTGPNTDSFF
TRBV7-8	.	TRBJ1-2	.	TGTGCCAGCAGCAGCGACAGGTTCCGGAGCTATGGCTACACCTTC	CASSSDRFRSYGYTF
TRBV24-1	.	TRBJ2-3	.	TGTGCCACCAGCCTAGCGCCTAGCACAGATACGCAGTATTTT	CATSLAPSTDTQYF
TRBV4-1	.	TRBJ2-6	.	TGCGCCAGCAGCCCTACCGAAACAGGGACTGGGGCCAACGTCCTGACTTTC	CASSPTETGTGANVLTF
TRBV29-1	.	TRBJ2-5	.	TGCAGCGCCCAGACGGCTTACCAAGAGACCCAGTACTTC	CSAQTAYQETQYF
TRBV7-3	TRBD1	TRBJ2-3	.	TGTGCCAGCAGTACAGGGGGCAGCGCAGATACGCAGTATTTT	CASSTGGSADTQYF
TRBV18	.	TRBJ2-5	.	TGTGCCAGCTCATCCTCCATCCCAGGGGTGGAGACCCAGTACTTC	CASSSSIPGVETQYF
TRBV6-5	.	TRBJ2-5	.	TGTGCCAGCAGTTACAGGAGGACTACCCCAGAGACCCAGTACTTC	CASSYRRTTPETQYF
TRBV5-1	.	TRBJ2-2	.	TGCGCCAGCAGCTTGCGGGGAGCGAACACCGGGGAGCTGTTTTTT	CASSLRGANTGELFF
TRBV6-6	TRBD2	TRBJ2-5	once	TGTGCCAGTTCAGCGGGAGGGGAGACCCAGTACTTC	CASSAGGETQYF
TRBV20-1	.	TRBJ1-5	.	TGCAGTGCTAGAGGTTTGGGAAATCAGCCCCAGCATTTT	CSARGLGNQPQHF
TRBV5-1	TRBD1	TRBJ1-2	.	TGCGCCAGCAGGCCGGGACAGGGCCCCTATGGCTACACCTTC	CASRPGQGPYGYTF
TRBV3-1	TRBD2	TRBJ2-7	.	TGTGCCAGCAGCCAAGGGCTAGCGGGATACGAGCAGTACTTC	CASSQGLAGYEQYF
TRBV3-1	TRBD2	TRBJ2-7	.	TGTGCCAGCAGCCAAGGGGCGGGAGTCTCTGATTACGAGCAGTACTTC	CASSQGAGVSDYEQYF
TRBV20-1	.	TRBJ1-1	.	TGCAGTGCTCCTGGACAGCTGAACACTGAAGCTTTCTTT	CSAPGQLNTEAFF
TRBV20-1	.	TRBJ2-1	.	TGCAGTGCCCTCGCTCGAGGACGTCGAGCCTACAATGAGCAGTTCTTC	CSALARGRRAYNEQFF
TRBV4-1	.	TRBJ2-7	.	TGCGCCAGCAGCCGCGACCCGGGACCGATCTACGAGCAGTACTTC	CASSRDPGPIYEQYF
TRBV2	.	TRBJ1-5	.	TGTGCCAGCAGTCTCTCCTTCGGGGACAATCAGCCCCAGCATTTT	CASSLSFGDNQPQHF
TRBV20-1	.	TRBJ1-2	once	TGCAGTGCTAGAGAGAGGGGCTCCGGAAGGGGTGGCTATGGCTACACCTTC	CSARERGSGRGGYGYTF
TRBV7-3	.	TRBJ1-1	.	TGTGCCAGCAGCTTACGGGGGGAGATGAACACTGAAGCTTTCTTT	CASSLRGEMNTEAFF
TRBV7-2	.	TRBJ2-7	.	TGTGCCAGCAGCCGAGGGCGCGGGGCCTCTTTCGAGCAGTACTTC	CASSRGRGASFEQYF
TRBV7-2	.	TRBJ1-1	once	TGTGCCAGCAGCTTTAGTGACACTGAAGCTTTCTTT	CASSFSDTEAFF
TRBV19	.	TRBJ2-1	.	TGTGCCAGTAGTACGCGAGGGGAAAACAATGAGCAGTTCTTC	CASSTRGENNEQFF
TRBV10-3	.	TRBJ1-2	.	TGTGCCATCAGTGGCGCCTCAACGGGCTACACCTTC	CAISGASTGYTF
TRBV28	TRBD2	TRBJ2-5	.	TGTGCCAGCAGTTTATGGCTAGCGGGAGGGCAAGAGACCCAGTACTTC	CASSLWLAGGQETQYF
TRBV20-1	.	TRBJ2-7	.	TGCAGTGCCGGAGCTGTGACCGGACGTCCCTACGAGCAGTACTTC	CSAGAVTGRPYEQYF
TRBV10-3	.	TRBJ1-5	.	TGTGCCATCAGACCCCGAGTAGATCAGCCCCAGCATTTT	CAIRPRVDQPQHF
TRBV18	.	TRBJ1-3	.	TGTGCCAGCTCACCACAGGAGGGAAACACCATATATTTT	CASSPQEGNTIYF
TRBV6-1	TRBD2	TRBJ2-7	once	TGTGCCAGCAGTCGCGGACTAGCGGGAGGTTCTTTTGGGGACGAGCAGTACTTC	CASSRGLAGGSFGDEQYF
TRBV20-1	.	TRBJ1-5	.	TGCAGTGCTAGAGTCGCGCGGAGCAATCAGCCCCAGCATTTT	CSARVARSNQPQHF
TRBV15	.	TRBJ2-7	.	TGTGCCACCAGCAGAGATCAAGGGGGTTACGAGCAGTACTTC	CATSRDQGGYEQYF